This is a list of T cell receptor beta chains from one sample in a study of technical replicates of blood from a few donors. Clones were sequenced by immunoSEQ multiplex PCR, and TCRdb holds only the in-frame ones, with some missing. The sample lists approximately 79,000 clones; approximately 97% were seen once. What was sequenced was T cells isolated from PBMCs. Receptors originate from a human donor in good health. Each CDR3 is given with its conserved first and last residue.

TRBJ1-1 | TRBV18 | CASSPMTGQTEAFF
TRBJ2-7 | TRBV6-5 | CASSYSSGQKFYEQYF
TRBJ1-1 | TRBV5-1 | CASSLDGTEAFF
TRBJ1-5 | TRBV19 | CASSFMDRSNQPQHF
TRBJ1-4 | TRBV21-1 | CASSNRSNGTNEKLFF
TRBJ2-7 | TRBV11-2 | CASSLGRGSYEQYF
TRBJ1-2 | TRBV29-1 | CSVEDSTGNGYTF
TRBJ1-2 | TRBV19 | CASSRGQGTNGYTF
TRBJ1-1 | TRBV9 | CASSVGGGDTEAFF
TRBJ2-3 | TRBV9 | CASSQARSTDTQYF
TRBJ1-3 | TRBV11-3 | CASSFLGAFSGNTIYF
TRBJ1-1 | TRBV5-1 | CASSLPVAGTEAFF
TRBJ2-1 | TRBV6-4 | CASSEGLAGVQQFF
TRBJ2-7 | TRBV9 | CASSVQDSTYEQYF
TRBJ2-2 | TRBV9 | CASSVVVTGTGELFF
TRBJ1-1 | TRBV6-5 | CASSYSKGARNTEAFF
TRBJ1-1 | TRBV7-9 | CASSLNRGRDTEAFF
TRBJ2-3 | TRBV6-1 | CASRLDFGRADTQYF
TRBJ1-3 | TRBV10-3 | CAISEGRAGAGNTIYF
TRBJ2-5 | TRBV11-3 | CASSLAGVQETQYF
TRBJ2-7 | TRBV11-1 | CASSLGTTLNEQYF
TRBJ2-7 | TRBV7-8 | CASSFLAGGLREQYF
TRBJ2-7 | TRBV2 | CASSGGQMKNYEQYF
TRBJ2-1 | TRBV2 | CASLTWGGRQVDEQFF
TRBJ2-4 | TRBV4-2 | CASSQEGQGVAKNIQYF
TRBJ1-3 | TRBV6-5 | CASSYGSDSGNTIYF
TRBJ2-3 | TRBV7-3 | CASSLKRLAGDTDTQYF
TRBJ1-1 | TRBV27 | CASRLSSQGNTEAFF
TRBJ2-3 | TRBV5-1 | CASSLEQGTDTQYF
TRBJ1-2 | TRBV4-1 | CASSQEFQGLNYGYTF
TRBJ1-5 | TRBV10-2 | CASSGGEYSNQPQHF
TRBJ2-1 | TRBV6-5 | CASSSIGTGINEQFF
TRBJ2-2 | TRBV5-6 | CASTPRPSLSTGELFF
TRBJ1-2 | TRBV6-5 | CASSYSLVGTGYTF
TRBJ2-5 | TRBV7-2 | CASSLTSGSVETQYF
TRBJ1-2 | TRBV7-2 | CASSVGTAHPYTF
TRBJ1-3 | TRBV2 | CASSEGGAGNTIYF
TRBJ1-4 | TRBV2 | CASSESAGKYEKLFF
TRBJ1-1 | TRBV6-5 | CASSYGSNTEAFF
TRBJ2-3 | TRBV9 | CASSGREAQDTQYF
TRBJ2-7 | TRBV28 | CASSLHGSYEQYF
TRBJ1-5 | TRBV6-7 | CASSYSRIESGGQPQHF
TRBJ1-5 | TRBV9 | CASSVAGGLSQPQHF
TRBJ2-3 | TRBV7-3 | CASSSSRGNTQYF
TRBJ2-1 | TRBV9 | CASSKYGTASYNEQFF
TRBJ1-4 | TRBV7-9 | CASSFVEKLFF
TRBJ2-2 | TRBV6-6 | CASSYSVANTGELFF
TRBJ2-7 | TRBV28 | CASRLAGGISYEQYF
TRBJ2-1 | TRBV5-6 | CASSLVAGNEQFF
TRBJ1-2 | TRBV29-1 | CSVDQTGVGYTF
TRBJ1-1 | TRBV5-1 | CASSGTAGGMNTEAFF
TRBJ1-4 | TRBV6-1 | CASSEAGAQGAIGEKLFF
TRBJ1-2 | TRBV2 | CASSPDSYGYTF
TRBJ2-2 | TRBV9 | CASTPGGGAGTGELFF
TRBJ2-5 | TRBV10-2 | CASWSLGGSETQYF
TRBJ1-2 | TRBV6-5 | CASSERTGSAGYTF
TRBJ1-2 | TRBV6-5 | CASSYSAPPANYGYTF
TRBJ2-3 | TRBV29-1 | CSVCDRAVGDTQYF
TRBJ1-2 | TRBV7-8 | CASSFGTGDGYTF
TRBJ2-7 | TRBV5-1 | CASSFRQGEYEQYF